A single sample is the source of the 6 T cell receptor beta chains below, sequenced in a study of blood T cell repertoires in COVID-19. Sequencing was performed with immunoSEQ multiplex PCR; in TCRdb, only in-frame clones are kept and a portion is missing. The sample yields 200,000 to 250,000 clones, 82% seen once. Sequencing was carried out using peripheral blood. Receptors were obtained from a woman older than 75 with acute or convalescent COVID-19.

The chain is built from TRBV6-2 or TRBV6-3 and TRBJ2-1, with 9 bases matching TRBD1. This CDR3 has 15 amino acids. The germline V gene has CDR1 MNHEY and CDR2 SVGEGT. With V trimmed by 3 bases and J by 6 bases, 6 bases remained unmatched. The CDR3 here is CASSYSVTGGNEQFF. The CDR3 DNA sequence: TGTGCCAGCAGTTATTCCGTGACAGGGGGCAATGAGCAGTTCTTC.

Comments on this clone: Other DNA variants within this sample encode the same CDR3. V and J are TRBV12-3 or TRBV12-4 and TRBJ1-5; possibly TRBD1 for D (6 bases). V gave up 6 bases and J gave up 4 bases, with 10 bases separating them. CDR3 length equals 13 residues. The CDR3 sequence: CASSPTGNQPQHF. The CDR3 DNA sequence: TGTGCCAGCAGCCCTACAGGGAATCAGCCCCAGCATTTT.

This clone came up a few times. The chain has TRBV19 and TRBJ1-2; weak D call: TRBD1 (5 bases). The length of the CDR3 is 14 residues. V dropped 6 bases and J dropped 5 bases, with 16 bases sitting between them. CDR1 is LNHDA and CDR2 is SQIVND in the germline V gene (reference sequence). Here the CDR3 reads CASSPGWGEYGYTF. The CDR3 DNA reads TGTGCCAGTAGCCCCGGTTGGGGGGAGTATGGCTACACCTTC.

The chain employs TRBV14 and TRBJ2-1; 9 bases are shared with TRBD2. Germline assignment: CDR1 SGHDN and CDR2 FVKESK. The CDR3 contains 14 residues. The J segment lost 2 bases and the V segment lost 7 bases, leaving 3 bases of the junction unmatched. The CDR3 sequence: CASKERGAYNEQFF. The CDR3 DNA follows: TGTGCCAGCAAAGAGCGGGGGGCCTACAATGAGCAGTTCTTC.

Only a few counts were recorded for this clone. This chain connects TRBV3-1 (or the pseudogene TRBV3-2) to TRBJ2-3, with 13 bases lining up with TRBD2. Germline V gives CDR1 LGHDT, CDR2 YNNKEL (reference sequence). The CDR3 totals 17 residues. The trim removed 4 bases at V and 5 bases at J, leaving 9 bases unmatched. The CDR3 is CASSPKTSGGAGDTQYF. The CDR3 DNA follows: TGTGCCAGCAGCCCTAAAACTAGCGGGGGGGCCGGAGATACGCAGTATTTT.

This clone has just one count. The chain uses TRBV5-8 and TRBJ1-2; TRBD1 matches at 7 bases. Germline CDR1 reads SGHTS; CDR2 reads YDEGEE. The CDR3 totals 11 residues. Trimming cost V 3 bases and J 9 bases; bases outside gene matches: 2. CDR3 sequence (DNA): TGTGCCAGCAGCTGGGGACAGCGCTACACCTTC. Translating gives CASSWGQRYTF.